The present TCR beta chain was sequenced within a study of shared clonotypes between healthy human individuals. Selected positively for CCR7 and CD45RO-negative, naive CD8 cells excluded terminally differentiated effector memory CD45RA+ cells. This CDR3 is 16 amino acids long. Sequencing used immunoSEQ multiplex PCR; TCRdb keeps in-frame clones, though not all of them. The table has around 600,000 clones, about 95% seen once. This sequence originates from a woman in her twenties or thirties in good health. Input material: naive CD8+ T cells sorted from blood. The genes are TRBV21-1 and TRBJ2-6; TRBD2 is the table's D call, not checked against the DNA. TRBV21-1 is given as a pseudogene. This chain's CDR3 is CASSARTHSGANVLTF. DNA of the CDR3: TGTGCCAGCAGCGCAAGGACTCACTCTGGGGCCAACGTCCTGACTTTC.